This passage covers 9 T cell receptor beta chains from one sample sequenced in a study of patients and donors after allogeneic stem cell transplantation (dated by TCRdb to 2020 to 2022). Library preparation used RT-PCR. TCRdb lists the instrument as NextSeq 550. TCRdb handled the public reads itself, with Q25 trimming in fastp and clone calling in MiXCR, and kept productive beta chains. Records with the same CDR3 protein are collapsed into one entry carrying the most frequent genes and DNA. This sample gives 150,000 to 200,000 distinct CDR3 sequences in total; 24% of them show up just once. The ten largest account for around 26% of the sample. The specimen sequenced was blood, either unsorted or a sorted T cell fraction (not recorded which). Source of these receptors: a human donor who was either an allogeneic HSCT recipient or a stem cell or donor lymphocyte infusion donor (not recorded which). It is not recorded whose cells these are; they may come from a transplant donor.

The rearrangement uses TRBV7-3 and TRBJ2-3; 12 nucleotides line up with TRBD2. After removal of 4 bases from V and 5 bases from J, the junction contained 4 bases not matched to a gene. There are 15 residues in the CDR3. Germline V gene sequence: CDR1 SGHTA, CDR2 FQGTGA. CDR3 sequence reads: CASSSLAGGLDTQYF. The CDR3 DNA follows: TGTGCCAGCAGCTCCCTAGCGGGAGGGTTAGATACGCAGTATTTT.

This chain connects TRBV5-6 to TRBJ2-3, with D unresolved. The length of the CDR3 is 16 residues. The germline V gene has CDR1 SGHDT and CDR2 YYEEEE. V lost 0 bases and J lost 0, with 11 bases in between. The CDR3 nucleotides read TGTGCCAGCAGCTTGGCTATTGACATAAGCACAGATACGCAGTATTTT. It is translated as CASSLAIDISTDTQYF.

In DNA, the CDR3 is TGTGCCAGCAGTTTAACGCTGGGGGTCCAAGAGACCCAGTACTTC. As protein: CASSLTLGVQETQYF. The chain recombines TRBV27 with TRBJ2-5; D is tentatively TRBD1 or TRBD2 (5 bases each). V shed 2 bases and J shed 1 base, with 11 bases lying between them. The CDR3 is 15 residues long. From germline, CDR1 is MNHEY and CDR2 SMNVEV (reference sequence).

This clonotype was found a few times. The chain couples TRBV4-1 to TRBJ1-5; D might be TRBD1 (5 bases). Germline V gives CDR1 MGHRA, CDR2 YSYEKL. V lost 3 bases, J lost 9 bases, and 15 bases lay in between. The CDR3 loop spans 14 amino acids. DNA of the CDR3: TGCGCCAGCAGCCACGCGCTTTTTGGGGGGCCCCAGCATTTT. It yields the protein CASSHALFGGPQHF.

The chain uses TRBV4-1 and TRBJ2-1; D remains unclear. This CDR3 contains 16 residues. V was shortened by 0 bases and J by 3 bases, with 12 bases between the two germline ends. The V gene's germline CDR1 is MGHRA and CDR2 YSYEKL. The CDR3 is CASSQDVVSVYNEQFF. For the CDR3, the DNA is TGCGCCAGCAGCCAAGATGTGGTTTCGGTCTACAATGAGCAGTTCTTC.

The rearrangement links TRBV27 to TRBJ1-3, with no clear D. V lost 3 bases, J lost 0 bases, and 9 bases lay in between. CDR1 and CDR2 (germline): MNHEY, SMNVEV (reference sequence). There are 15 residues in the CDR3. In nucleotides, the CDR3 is TGTGCCAGCAGTTTTAAGGGATACTCTGGAAACACCATATATTTT. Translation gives CASSFKGYSGNTIYF.

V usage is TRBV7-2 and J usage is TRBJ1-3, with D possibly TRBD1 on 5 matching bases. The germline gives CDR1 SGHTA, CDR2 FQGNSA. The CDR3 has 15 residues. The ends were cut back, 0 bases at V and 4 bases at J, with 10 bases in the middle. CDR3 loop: CASSLAFRGGNTIYF. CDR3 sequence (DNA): TGTGCCAGCAGCTTAGCGTTTCGGGGCGGAAACACCATATATTTT.

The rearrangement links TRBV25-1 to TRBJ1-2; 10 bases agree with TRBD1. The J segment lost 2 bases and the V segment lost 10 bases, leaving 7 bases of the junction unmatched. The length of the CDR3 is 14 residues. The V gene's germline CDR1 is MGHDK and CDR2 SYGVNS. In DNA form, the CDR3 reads TGTGCCACTCGGGACAGGGGTTTGAACTATGGCTACACCTTC. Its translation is CATRDRGLNYGYTF.

The CDR3 DNA reads as TGCAGCGTTGAGTTTGGCGGGGGGCAGCCCCAGCATTTT. Protein product: CSVEFGGGQPQHF. The chain is built from TRBV29-1 and TRBJ1-5; perhaps TRBD1 as D (5 bases). Germline-derived CDR1 and CDR2 are SQVTM and ANQGSEA. V shed 3 bases and J shed 7 bases, with 13 bases lying between them. The CDR3 has 13 residues.